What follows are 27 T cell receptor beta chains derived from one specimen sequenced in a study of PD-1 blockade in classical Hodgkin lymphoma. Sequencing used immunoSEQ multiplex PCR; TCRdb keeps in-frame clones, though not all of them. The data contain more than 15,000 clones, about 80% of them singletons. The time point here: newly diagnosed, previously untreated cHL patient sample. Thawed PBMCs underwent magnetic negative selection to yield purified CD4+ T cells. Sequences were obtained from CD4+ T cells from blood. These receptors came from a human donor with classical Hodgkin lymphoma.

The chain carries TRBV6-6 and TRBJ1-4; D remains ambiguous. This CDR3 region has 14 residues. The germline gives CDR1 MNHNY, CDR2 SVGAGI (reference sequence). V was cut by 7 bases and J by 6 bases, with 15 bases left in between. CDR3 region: CASTLDYRDEKLFF. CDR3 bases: TGTGCCAGCACCCTGGACTACCGGGATGAAAAACTGTTTTTT.

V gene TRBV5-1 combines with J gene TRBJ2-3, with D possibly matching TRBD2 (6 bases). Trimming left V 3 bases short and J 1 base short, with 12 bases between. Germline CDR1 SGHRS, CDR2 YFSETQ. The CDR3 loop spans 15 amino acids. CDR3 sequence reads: CASSWAGGGTDTQYF. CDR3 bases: TGCGCCAGCAGCTGGGCGGGCGGGGGCACAGATACGCAGTATTTT.

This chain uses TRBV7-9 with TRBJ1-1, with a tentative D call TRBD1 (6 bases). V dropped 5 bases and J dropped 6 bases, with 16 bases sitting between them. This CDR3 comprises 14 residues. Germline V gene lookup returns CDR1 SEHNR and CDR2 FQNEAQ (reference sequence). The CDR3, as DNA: TGTGCCAGCAGCCTCGCGGGGGGCCTTTCTGAAGCTTTCTTT. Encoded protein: CASSLAGGLSEAFF. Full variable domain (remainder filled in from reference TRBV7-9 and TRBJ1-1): DTGVSQNPRHKITKRGQNVTFRCDPISEHNRLYWYRQTLGQGPEFLTYFQNEAQLEKSRLLSDRFSAERPKGSFSTLEIQRTEQGDSAMYLCASSLAGGLSEAFFGQGTRLTVV.

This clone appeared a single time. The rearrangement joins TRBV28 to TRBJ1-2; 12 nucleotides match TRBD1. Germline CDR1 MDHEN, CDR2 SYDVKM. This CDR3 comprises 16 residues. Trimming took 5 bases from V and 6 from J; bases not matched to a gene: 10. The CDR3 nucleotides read TGTGCCAGCAGTCCACTAGGGACAGGGGGCGCCCATGGCTACACCTTC. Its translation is CASSPLGTGGAHGYTF.

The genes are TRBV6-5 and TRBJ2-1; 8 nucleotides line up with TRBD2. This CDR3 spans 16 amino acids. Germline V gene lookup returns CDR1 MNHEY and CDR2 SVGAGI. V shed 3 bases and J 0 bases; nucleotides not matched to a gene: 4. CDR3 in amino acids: CASSYYSGSSYNEQFF. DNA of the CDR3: TGTGCCAGCAGTTATTACAGCGGGAGCTCCTACAATGAGCAGTTCTTC.

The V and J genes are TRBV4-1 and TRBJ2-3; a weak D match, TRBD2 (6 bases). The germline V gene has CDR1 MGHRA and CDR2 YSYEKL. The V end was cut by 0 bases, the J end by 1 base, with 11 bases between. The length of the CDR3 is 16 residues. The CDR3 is CASSQDPGAGTDTQYF. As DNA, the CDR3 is TGCGCCAGCAGCCAAGATCCGGGAGCCGGCACAGATACGCAGTATTTT.

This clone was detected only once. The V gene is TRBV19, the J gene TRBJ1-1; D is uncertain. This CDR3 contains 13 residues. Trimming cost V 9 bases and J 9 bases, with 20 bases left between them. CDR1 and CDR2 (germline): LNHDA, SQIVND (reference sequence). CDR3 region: CASADTLTLKAFF. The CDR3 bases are TGTGCCAGCGCTGACACCCTAACTTTAAAAGCTTTCTTT.

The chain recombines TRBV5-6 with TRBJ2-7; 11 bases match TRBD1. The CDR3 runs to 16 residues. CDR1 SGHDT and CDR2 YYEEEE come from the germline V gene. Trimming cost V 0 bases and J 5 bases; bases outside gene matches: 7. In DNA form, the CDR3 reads TGTGCCAGCAGCTTGGGGACAGGGGGCGCGGGGAACGAGCAGTACTTC. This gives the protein CASSLGTGGAGNEQYF.

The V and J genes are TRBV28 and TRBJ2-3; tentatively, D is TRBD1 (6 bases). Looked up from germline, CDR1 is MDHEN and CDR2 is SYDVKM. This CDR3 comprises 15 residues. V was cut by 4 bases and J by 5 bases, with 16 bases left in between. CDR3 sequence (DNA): TGTGCCAGCAGTTCGCAGGGGCCAGGAGGAGATACGCAGTATTTT. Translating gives CASSSQGPGGDTQYF. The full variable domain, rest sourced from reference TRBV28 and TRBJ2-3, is DVKVTQSSRYLVKRTGEKVFLECVQDMDHENMFWYRQDPGLGLRLIYFSYDVKMKEKGDIPEGYSVSREKKERFSLILESASTNQTSMYLCASSSQGPGGDTQYFGPGTRLTVL.

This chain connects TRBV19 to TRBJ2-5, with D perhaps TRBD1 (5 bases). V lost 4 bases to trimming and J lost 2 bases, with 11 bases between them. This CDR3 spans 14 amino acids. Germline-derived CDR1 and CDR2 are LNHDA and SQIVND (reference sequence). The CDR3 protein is CASSTGKGQETQYF. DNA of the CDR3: TGTGCCAGTAGTACAGGGAAGGGGCAAGAGACCCAGTACTTC.

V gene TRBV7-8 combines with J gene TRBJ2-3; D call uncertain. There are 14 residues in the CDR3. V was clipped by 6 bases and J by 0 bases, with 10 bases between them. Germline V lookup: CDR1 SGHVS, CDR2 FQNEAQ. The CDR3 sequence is CASSPRASTDTQYF. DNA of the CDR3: TGTGCCAGCAGTCCTCGTGCTAGCACAGATACGCAGTATTTT.

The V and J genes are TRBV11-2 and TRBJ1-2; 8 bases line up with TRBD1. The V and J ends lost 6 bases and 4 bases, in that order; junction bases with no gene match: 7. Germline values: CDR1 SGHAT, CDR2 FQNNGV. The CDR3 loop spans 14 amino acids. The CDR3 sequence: CASSLRTGSYGYTF. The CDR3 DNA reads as TGTGCCAGCAGTTTACGGACAGGGAGCTATGGCTACACCTTC.

The CDR3 DNA is TGTGCCAGCAGTGCCGCTGGGGCCAACGTCCTGACTTTC. Protein sequence: CASSAAGANVLTF. The chain combines TRBV25-1 with TRBJ2-6; D remains ambiguous. CDR3 length: 13 residues. V lost 4 bases and J 2 bases, leaving 3 bases between the germline ends. Germline V gives CDR1 MGHDK, CDR2 SYGVNS.

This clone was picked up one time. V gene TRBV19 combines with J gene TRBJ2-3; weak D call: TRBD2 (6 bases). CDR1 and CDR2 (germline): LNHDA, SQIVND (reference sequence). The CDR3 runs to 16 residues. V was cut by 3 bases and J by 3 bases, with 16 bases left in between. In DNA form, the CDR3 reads TGTGCCAGTAGTATGGGGGGACTTAGTTCGACAGATACGCAGTATTTT. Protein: CASSMGGLSSTDTQYF.

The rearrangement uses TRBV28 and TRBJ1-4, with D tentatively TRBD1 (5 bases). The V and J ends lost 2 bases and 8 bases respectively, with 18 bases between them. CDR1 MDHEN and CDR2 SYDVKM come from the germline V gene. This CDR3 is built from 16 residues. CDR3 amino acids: CASSLGVLRNREKLFF. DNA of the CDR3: TGTGCCAGCAGTTTAGGTGTTCTCAGGAACAGGGAAAAACTGTTTTTT.

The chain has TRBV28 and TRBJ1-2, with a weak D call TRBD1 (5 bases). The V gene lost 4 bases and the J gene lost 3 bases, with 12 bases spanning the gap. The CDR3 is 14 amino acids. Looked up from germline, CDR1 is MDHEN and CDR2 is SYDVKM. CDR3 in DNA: TGTGCCAGCAGTTGGACGGGGCGCTACTATGGCTACACCTTC. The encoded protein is CASSWTGRYYGYTF.

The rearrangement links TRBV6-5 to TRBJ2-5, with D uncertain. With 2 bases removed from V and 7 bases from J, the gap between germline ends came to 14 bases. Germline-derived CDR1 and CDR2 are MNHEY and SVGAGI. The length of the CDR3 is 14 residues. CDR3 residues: CASSYPVLSGTQYF. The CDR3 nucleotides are TGTGCCAGCAGTTACCCCGTATTGTCAGGGACCCAGTACTTC.

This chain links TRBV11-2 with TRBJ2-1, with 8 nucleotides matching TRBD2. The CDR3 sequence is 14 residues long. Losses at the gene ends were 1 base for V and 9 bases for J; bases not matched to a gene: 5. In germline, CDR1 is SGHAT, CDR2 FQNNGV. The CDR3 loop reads CASSLVRLAGEQFF. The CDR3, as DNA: TGTGCCAGCAGCTTAGTTCGGCTAGCGGGTGAGCAGTTCTTC. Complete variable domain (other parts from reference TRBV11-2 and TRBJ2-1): EAGVAQSPRYKIIEKRQSVAFWCNPISGHATLYWYQQILGQGPKLLIQFQNNGVVDDSQLPKDRFSAERLKGVDSTLKIQPAKLEDSAVYLCASSLVRLAGEQFFGPGTRLTVL.

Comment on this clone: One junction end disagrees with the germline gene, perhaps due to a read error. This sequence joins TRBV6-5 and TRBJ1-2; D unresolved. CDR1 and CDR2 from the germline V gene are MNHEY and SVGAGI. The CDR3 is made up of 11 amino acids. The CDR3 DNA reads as TGTGCCAGCAGTGACTCGGGGGGCTACACCTTC. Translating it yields CASSDSGGYTF.

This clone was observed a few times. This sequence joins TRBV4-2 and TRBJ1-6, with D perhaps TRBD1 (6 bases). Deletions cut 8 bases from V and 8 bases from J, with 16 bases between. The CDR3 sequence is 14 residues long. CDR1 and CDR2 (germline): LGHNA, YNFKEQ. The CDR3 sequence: CASGYRSGDSPLHF. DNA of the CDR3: TGTGCCAGCGGGTATAGGTCAGGGGATTCACCCCTCCACTTT.

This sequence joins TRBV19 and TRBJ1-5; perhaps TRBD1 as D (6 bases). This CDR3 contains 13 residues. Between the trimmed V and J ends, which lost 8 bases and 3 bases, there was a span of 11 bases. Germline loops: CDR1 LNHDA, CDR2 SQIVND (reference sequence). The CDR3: CASLQGYNQPQHF. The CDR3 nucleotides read TGTGCCAGTCTACAGGGCTACAATCAGCCCCAGCATTTT.

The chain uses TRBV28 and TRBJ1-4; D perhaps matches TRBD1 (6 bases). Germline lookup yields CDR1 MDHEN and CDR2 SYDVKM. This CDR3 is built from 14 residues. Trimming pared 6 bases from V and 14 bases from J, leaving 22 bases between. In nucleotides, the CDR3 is TGTGCCAGCAGCCTGGGACATACCGGCCGGCGTCTGTTTTTT. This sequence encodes CASSLGHTGRRLFF.

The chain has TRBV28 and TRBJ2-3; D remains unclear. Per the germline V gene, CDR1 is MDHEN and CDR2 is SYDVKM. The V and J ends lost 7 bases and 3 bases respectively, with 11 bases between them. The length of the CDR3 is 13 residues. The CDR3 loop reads CASMGRATDTQYF. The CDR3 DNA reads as TGTGCCAGCATGGGTAGGGCGACAGATACGCAGTATTTT.

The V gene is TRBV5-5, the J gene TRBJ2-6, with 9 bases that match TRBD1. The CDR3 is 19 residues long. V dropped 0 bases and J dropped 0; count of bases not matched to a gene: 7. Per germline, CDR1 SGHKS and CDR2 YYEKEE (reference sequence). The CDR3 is CASSLGVGTGNSGANVLTF. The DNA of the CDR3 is TGTGCCAGCAGCTTGGGAGTTGGGACAGGGAACTCTGGGGCCAACGTCCTGACTTTC. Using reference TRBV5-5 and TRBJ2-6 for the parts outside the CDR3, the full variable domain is DAGVTQSPTHLIKTRGQQVTLRCSPISGHKSVSWYQQVLGQGPQFIFQYYEKEERGRGNFPDRFSARQFPNYSSELNVNALLLGDSALYLCASSLGVGTGNSGANVLTFGAGSRLTVL.

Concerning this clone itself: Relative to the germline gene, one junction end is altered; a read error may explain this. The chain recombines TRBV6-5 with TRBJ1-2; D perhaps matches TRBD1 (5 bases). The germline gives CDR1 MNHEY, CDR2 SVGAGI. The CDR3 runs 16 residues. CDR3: CASSYSSQDTTYGYTF. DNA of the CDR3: TGTGCCAGCAGCTACTCCTCACAGGATACTACATATGGCTACACCTTC.

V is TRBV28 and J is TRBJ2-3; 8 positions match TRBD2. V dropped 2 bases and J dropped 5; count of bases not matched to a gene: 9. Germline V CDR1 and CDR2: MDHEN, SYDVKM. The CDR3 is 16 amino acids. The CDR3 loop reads CASSLIGRASGDTQYF. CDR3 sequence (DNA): TGTGCCAGCAGTTTAATCGGGAGGGCCTCGGGAGATACGCAGTATTTT.

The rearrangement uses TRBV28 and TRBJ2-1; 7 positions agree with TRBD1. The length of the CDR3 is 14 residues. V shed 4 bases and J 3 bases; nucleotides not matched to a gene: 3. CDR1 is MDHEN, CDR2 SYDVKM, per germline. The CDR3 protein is CASSWGTVYNEQFF. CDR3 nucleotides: TGTGCCAGCAGTTGGGGGACAGTCTACAATGAGCAGTTCTTC.